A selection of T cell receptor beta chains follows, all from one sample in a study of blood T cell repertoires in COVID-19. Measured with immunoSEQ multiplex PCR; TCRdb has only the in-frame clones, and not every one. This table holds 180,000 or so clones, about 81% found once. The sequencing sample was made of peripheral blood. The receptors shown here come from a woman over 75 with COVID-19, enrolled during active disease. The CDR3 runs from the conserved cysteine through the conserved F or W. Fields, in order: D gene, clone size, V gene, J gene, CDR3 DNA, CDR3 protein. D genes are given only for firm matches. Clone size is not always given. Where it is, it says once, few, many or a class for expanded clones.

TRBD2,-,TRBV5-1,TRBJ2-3,TGCGCCAGCAGCTTGAGCGGGGGCACAGATACGCAGTATTTT,CASSLSGGTDTQYF
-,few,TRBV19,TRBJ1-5,TGTGCCAGTAGTATGGGGGGTAGCAATCAGCCCCAGCATTTT,CASSMGGSNQPQHF
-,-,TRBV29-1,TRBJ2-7,TGCAGCGTTGAGGACACATTCTCCTACGAGCAGTACTTC,CSVEDTFSYEQYF
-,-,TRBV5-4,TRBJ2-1,TGTGCCAGCAGCTACTATAATGAGCAGTTCTTC,CASSYYNEQFF
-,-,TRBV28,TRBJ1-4,TGTGCCAGCAGTTTCGGGGGGTCCCCGCAAAATGAAAAACTGTTTTTT,CASSFGGSPQNEKLFF
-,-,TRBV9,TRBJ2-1,TGTGCCAGCAGCGTTCGGACGGGGGACCTAAAAAGCAATGAGCAGTTCTTC,CASSVRTGDLKSNEQFF
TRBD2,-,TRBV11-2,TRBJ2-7,TGTGCCAGCTCTCCAGCGGGGGTGGGCGAGCAGTACTTC,CASSPAGVGEQYF
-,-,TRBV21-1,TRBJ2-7,TGTGCCAGCAGCAAACAGTACGAGCAGTACTTC,CASSKQYEQYF
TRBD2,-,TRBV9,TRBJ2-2,TGTGCCAGCAGCGTAGAACTAGCGGGGACCGGGGAGCTGTTTTTT,CASSVELAGTGELFF
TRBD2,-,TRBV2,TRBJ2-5,TGTGCCAGCAGTGTGGGACTAGCGAATCGGGAGACCCAGTACTTC,CASSVGLANRETQYF
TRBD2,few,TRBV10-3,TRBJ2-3,TGTGCCATCAGTGAGAGTCGAGCGGGAGCGACAGATACGCAGTATTTT,CAISESRAGATDTQYF
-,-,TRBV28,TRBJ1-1,TGTGCCAGCAGTTTACGGGGCGGGGTCCACACTGAAGCTTTCTTT,CASSLRGGVHTEAFF
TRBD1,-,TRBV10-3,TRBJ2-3,TGTGCCATCACTGATCCCCTGGACAGGGGAGTATTCGGTACGCAGTATTTT,CAITDPLDRGVFGTQYF
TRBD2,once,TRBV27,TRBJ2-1,TGTGCCACCTCACCGGGACTAGCGGGAGTTGAGCAGTTCTTC,CATSPGLAGVEQFF
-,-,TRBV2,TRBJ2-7,TGTGCCAGCTCCGGACAGTCGTACGAGCAGTACTTC,CASSGQSYEQYF
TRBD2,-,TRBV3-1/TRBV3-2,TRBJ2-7,TGTGCCAGCAGCCAAGATCCGCTAGCGGGAGGTTACGAGCAGTACTTC,CASSQDPLAGGYEQYF
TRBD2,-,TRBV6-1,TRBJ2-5,TGTGCCAGCAGTGAAGTGGTGGCTAGCGGGCTCCAAGAGACCCAGTACTTC,CASSEVVASGLQETQYF
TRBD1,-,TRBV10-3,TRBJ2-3,TGTGCCATCAGGGAGACAGGGCTCACAGATACGCAGTATTTT,CAIRETGLTDTQYF
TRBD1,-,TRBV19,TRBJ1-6,TGTGCCAGTAGTATGACAGGGGGAGATTCACCCCTCCACTTT,CASSMTGGDSPLHF
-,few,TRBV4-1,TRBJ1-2,TGCGCCAGCAGCCAAGTATCGGGGAGTGGCTACACCTTC,CASSQVSGSGYTF
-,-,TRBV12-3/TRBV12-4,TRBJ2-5,TGTGCCAGCAGACACAGGGACCCCGAGACCCAGTACTTC,CASRHRDPETQYF
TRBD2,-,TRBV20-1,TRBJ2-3,TGCAGTGCTAGTTTAACTAGCGGCACAGATACGCAGTATTTT,CSASLTSGTDTQYF
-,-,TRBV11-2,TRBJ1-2,TGTGCCAGCAGCCTCAGGGGAGGGGGTAACTATGGCTACACCTTC,CASSLRGGGNYGYTF
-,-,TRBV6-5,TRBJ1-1,TGTGCCAGCAGAATAAACAGGGACACTGAAGCTTTCTTT,CASRINRDTEAFF
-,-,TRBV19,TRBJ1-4,TGTGCCAGTAGCAGGTCGAATGAAAAACTGTTTTTT,CASSRSNEKLFF
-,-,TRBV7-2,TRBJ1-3,TGTGCCAGCAGATCACAGCCGTCTGGAAACACCATATATTTT,CASRSQPSGNTIYF
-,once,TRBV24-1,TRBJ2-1,TGTGCCACCAGTGGTAGAGGCTGGTACAATGAGCAGTTCTTC,CATSGRGWYNEQFF